This T cell receptor beta chain was profiled in a study of blood T cell repertoires in COVID-19. On the study more broadly: Material from acute and convalescent COVID-19 was sourced from the United States, Italy and Spain. PBMCs, B-cell-depleted T cells, or T cells provided the cDNA or gDNA that made up the material.

The CDR3 is made up of 15 amino acids. After removal of 7 bases from V and 4 bases from J, the junction contained 8 bases not matched to a gene. Per germline, CDR1 MNHEY and CDR2 SVGEGT. Sequencing used immunoSEQ multiplex PCR; TCRdb keeps in-frame clones, though not all of them. The data show approximately 10,000 clones, 80% to 90% seen once. Sequenced sample: peripheral blood. The chain carries TRBV6-2 or TRBV6-3 and TRBJ2-3, with 10 positions matching TRBD2. This receptor was taken from a human donor in a cohort sampled during active COVID-19. The CDR3 loop is CASTPTSGPSDTQYF. The CDR3 DNA reads TGTGCCAGCACCCCGACTAGCGGGCCGTCAGATACGCAGTATTTT.